Reported below is one TCR beta chain. The antigen is unknown. This record comes from a study of tumor-infiltrating lymphocytes in primary liver carcinoma. Study details: Patients' primary liver carcinoma was surgically resected. Among the tumors, stages were T1-T3 N0M0 and sizes about 4.2 to 10 cm. Every sample contained roughly 3.65 to 7.13 million productive TCRbeta reads, and these numbers were similar from one tissue type to another. Study outcomes and limitations: It was tumor-adjacent and tumor-blood pairs that overlapped less than tumor region pairs did.

Constant-region priming of around 530 ng total RNA yielded TCR beta cDNA. Three nested multiplex PCR rounds, a slightly modified ARM-PCR, produced the libraries for TCR beta. A C-beta reverse primer was combined with TRBV1-TRBV30 forward primers in the first two PCR rounds, and each round had around 11 cycles. TCRdb independently ran MiXCR on the multiplex PCR reads; one entry per CDR3 protein. This table holds about 310,000 distinct CDR3 sequences, approximately 54% found once. RNA was extracted from whole blood without cell sorting, alongside germline DNA. This CDR3 region has 13 residues. With V trimmed by 6 bases and J by 6 bases, 8 bases remained unmatched. Germline CDR1 and CDR2: MNHEY and SVGAGI.

This receptor was obtained from a woman aged 25 to 39 with primary liver carcinoma and hepatitis B virus infection. Sequencing was performed on peripheral blood. The V and J genes are TRBV6-5 and TRBJ2-7, with TRBD2 matching over 7 bases. CDR3 sequence reads: CASRLGLPGEQYF. The CDR3 bases are TGTGCCAGCAGATTGGGACTACCGGGCGAGCAGTACTTC.